This T cell receptor beta chain was sequenced during a study of shared clonotypes between healthy human individuals. Study-level information: There were three CD4 naive, three CD4 memory, two CD8 naive and one CD8 memory plates per donor. Study-level points and caveats: Rarefaction revealed incomplete sorted-subset sequencing despite large depth.

Here immunoSEQ multiplex PCR was the method, and the copy in TCRdb shows in-frame clones only, minus some. The sample comprises about 2.3 million clones, approximately 95% of which are singletons, and about 0.39% rests with the top ten. Trimming at V came to 4 bases and at J to 1 base, leaving 5 bases not matched to a gene. Germline loops: CDR1 SGHTA, CDR2 FQGNSA. The CDR3 extends over 15 amino acids. With regard to this clone: Antigen unknown.

Sequenced sample: naive CD4+ T cells from PBMCs. Subset here: CD45RA+ positively selected. The TCR originated in a man younger than 35 in good health. Some clones in this sample may be carry-over from other donors' samples. The chain recombines TRBV7-2 with TRBJ1-1, with 8 bases lining up with TRBD1. Written as DNA, the CDR3 is TGTGCCAGCAGCTCAAGGACAGGGTCGAACACTGAAGCTTTCTTT. Translation: CASSSRTGSNTEAFF.